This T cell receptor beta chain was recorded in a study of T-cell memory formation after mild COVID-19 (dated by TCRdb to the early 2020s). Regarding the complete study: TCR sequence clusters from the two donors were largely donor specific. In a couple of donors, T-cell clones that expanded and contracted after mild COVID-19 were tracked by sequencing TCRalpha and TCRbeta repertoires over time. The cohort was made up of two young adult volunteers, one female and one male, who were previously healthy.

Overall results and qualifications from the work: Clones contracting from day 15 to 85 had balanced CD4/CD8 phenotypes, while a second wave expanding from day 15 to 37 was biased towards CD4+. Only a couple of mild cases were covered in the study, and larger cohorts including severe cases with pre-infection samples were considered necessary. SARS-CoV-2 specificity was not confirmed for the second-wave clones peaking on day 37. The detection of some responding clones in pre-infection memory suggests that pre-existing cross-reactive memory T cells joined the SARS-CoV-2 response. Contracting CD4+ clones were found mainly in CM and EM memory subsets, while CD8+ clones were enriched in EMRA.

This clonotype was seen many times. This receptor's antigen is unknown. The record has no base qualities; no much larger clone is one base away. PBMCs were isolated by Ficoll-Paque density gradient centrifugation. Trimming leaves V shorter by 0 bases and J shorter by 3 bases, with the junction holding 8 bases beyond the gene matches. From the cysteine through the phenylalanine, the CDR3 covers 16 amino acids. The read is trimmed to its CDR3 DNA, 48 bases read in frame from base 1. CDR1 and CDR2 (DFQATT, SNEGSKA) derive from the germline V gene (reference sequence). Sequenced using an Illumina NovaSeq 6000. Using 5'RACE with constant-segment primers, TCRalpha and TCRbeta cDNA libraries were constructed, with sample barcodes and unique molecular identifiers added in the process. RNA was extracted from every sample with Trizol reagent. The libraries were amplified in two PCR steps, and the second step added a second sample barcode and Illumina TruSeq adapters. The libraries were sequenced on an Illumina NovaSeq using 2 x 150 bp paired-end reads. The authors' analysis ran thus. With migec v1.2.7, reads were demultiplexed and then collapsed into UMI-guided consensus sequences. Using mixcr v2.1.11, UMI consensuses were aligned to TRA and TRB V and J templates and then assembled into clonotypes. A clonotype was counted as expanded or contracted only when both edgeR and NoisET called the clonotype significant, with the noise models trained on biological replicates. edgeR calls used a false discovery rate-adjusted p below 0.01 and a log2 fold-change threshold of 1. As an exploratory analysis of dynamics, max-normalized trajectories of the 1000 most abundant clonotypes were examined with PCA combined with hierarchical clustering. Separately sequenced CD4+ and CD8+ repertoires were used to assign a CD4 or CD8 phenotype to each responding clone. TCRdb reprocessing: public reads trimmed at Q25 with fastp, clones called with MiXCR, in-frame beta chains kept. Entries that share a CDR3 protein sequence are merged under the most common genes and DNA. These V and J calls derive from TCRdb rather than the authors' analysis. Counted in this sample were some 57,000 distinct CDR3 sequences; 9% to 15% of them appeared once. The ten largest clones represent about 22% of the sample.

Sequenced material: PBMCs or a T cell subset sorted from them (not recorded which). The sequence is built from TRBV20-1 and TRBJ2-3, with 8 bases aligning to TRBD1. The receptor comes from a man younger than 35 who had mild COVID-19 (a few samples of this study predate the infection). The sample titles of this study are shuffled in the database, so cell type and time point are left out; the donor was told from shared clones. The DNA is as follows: TGCAGTGCTAGAGATCCGCGCAGGGGGCTGACAGATACGCAGTATTTT. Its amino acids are CSARDPRRGLTDTQYF.